Shown below are 25 T cell receptor beta chains from a single sample sequenced in a study of blood T cell repertoires in COVID-19. The data were produced by immunoSEQ multiplex PCR, yet TCRdb's version contains in-frame clones alone and is incomplete. The sample has some 200,000 clones, 90% seen once. The specimen sequenced was peripheral blood. The receptor set was obtained from a man aged 50 to 60 with acute or convalescent COVID-19.

The chain combines TRBV4-1 with TRBJ2-7; possibly TRBD1 for D (6 bases). The CDR3 has 15 residues. CDR1 is MGHRA and CDR2 is YSYEKL in the germline V gene. V was cut by 0 bases and J by 4 bases, with 13 bases left in between. The CDR3 spells CASSQEPTGRYEQYF. CDR3 sequence (DNA): TGCGCCAGCAGCCAAGAACCGACAGGCAGATACGAGCAGTACTTC.

V usage is TRBV18 and J usage is TRBJ1-3; tentative D call: TRBD1 (6 bases). Trimming stripped 2 bases from V and 0 bases from J, with 20 bases between. Germline V CDR1 and CDR2: KGHSH, LQKENI. The CDR3 has 19 amino acids. CDR3 nucleotide sequence: TGTGCCAGCTCACCAAGTTTGGTACAGGGAAGTTACTCTGGAAACACCATATATTTT. Translated: CASSPSLVQGSYSGNTIYF.

V is TRBV7-9 and J is TRBJ2-1; no firm D call. The CDR3 has 13 amino acids. V was shortened by 3 bases and J by 3 bases, with 6 bases between the two germline ends. Germline CDR1 is SEHNR and CDR2 is FQNEAQ (reference sequence). This chain's CDR3 is CASSFTNYNEQFF. The CDR3 DNA reads as TGTGCCAGCAGCTTTACTAACTACAATGAGCAGTTCTTC.

CDR3 DNA: TGTGCCAGCACCCCGGGTCAGGGCTGGGGCCAGCCCCAGCATTTT. Amino acid sequence: CASTPGQGWGQPQHF. The V gene is TRBV28, the J gene TRBJ1-5, with D maybe TRBD1 (5 bases). The CDR3 covers 15 residues. Trimming removed 7 bases from V and 7 bases from J, with 20 bases in between. CDR1 is MDHEN and CDR2 is SYDVKM in the germline V gene.

This clone has more than one count but fewer than ten. The chain recombines TRBV7-9 with TRBJ2-1, with TRBD1 matching over 7 bases. CDR1 is SEHNR, CDR2 FQNEAQ, per germline (reference sequence). V lost 6 bases, J lost 12 bases, and 8 bases stayed unmatched. The CDR3 runs to 12 residues. CDR3 amino acids: CASRSDRVGQFF. The DNA for the CDR3 is TGTGCCAGCAGGTCTGACAGGGTAGGGCAGTTCTTC.

The chain couples TRBV15 to TRBJ2-7; D is unresolved. This CDR3 comprises 17 residues. Germline CDR1 LNHNV, CDR2 YYDKDF (reference sequence). Trimming removed 0 bases from V and 2 bases from J, with 17 bases in between. The CDR3 sequence is CATSRDIFAEVPYEQYF. CDR3 nucleotides: TGTGCCACCAGCAGAGATATTTTCGCCGAGGTCCCCTACGAGCAGTACTTC.

The CDR3 reads CSVGGDILNTEAFF. The CDR3 DNA sequence: TGCAGCGTGGGGGGGGACATCTTGAACACTGAAGCTTTCTTT. V is TRBV29-1 and J is TRBJ1-1; a weak D match, TRBD1 (6 bases). From germline, CDR1 is SQVTM and CDR2 ANQGSEA. CDR3 length: 14 residues. Trimming took off 6 bases at V and 0 bases at J, with 14 bases between the two ends.

The chain carries TRBV19 and TRBJ2-1, with 12 bases fitting TRBD2. The CDR3 is 15 amino acids. From germline, CDR1 is LNHDA and CDR2 SQIVND (reference sequence). J was trimmed by 5 bases and V by 7 bases; bases with no gene match: 6. CDR3 DNA sequence: TGTGCCAGTACCGCGACTAGCGGGGGCCACAATGAGCAGTTCTTC. It codes for CASTATSGGHNEQFF.

The CDR3 nucleotides are TGTGCCAGCAGTAAGGGACAGGGGGGCACTGAAGCTTTCTTT. Protein: CASSKGQGGTEAFF. The chain combines TRBV27 with TRBJ1-1; 11 bases fit TRBD1. V lost 5 bases to trimming and J lost 4 bases; unmatched junction nucleotides: 3. The CDR3 is 14 residues long. Germline CDR1 is MNHEY and CDR2 is SMNVEV (reference sequence).

This clone was counted a few times. V gene TRBV27 combines with J gene TRBJ1-1, with 7 bases aligning to TRBD1. The germline V gene encodes CDR1 MNHEY and CDR2 SMNVEV (reference sequence). V shed 1 base, J shed 4 bases, and the junction held 3 bases outside the gene matches. This CDR3 comprises 14 residues. DNA for the CDR3: TGTGCCAGCAGTTTATTAGGGGACAGCACTGAAGCTTTCTTT. This gives the protein CASSLLGDSTEAFF.

The V and J genes are TRBV14 and TRBJ1-4; D gene ambiguous. Trimming removed 4 bases from V and 6 bases from J, with 12 bases in between. The CDR3 is 14 amino acids. From germline, CDR1 is SGHDN and CDR2 FVKESK. The CDR3 here is CASSPRDWHEKLFF. In DNA form, the CDR3 reads TGTGCCAGCAGCCCCCGGGATTGGCATGAAAAACTGTTTTTT. Full variable domain (rest looked up from reference TRBV14 and TRBJ1-4): EAGVTQFPSHSVIEKGQTVTLRCDPISGHDNLYWYRRVMGKEIKFLLHFVKESKQDESGMPNNRFLAERTGGTYSTLKVQPAELEDSGVYFCASSPRDWHEKLFFGSGTQLSVL.

This chain uses TRBV30 with TRBJ1-4, with D possibly matching TRBD1 (5 bases). V was shortened by 1 base and J by 0 bases, with 15 bases between the two germline ends. CDR3 length: 17 amino acids. Per the germline V gene, CDR1 is GTSNPN and CDR2 is SVGIG (reference sequence). Here the CDR3 DNA reads TGTGCCTGGAGTGGACTGAATGGGGGGGCAACTAATGAAAAACTGTTTTTT. Translating it yields CAWSGLNGGATNEKLFF.

This clone was picked up one time. This chain uses TRBV30 with TRBJ2-3; D ambiguous. Trimming shortened V by 0 bases and J by 3 bases, and 7 bases separated the two germline ends. The CDR3 loop spans 13 amino acids. Looked up from germline, CDR1 is GTSNPN and CDR2 is SVGIG (reference sequence). The CDR3 protein is CAWSVHITDTQYF. CDR3 in DNA: TGTGCCTGGAGTGTCCACATTACAGATACGCAGTATTTT.

The chain combines TRBV6-1 with TRBJ2-7; TRBD1 is a possible D gene (5 bases). Per germline, CDR1 MNHNS and CDR2 SASEGT. CDR3 size: 13 residues. The V and J ends lost 1 base and 5 bases respectively, with 9 bases between them. The chain's CDR3 is CASSEGWGHEQYF. CDR3 in DNA: TGTGCCAGCAGTGAAGGTTGGGGCCACGAGCAGTACTTC.

The chain links TRBV3-1 (or the pseudogene TRBV3-2) to TRBJ1-3; D unresolved. CDR1 is LGHDT, CDR2 YNNKEL, per germline (reference sequence). Trimming pared 3 bases from V and 0 bases from J, leaving 9 bases between. The CDR3 sequence is 15 residues long. The CDR3 region has the DNA TGTGCCAGCAGCCAGAGGGCCCTCTCTGGAAACACCATATATTTT. It encodes CASSQRALSGNTIYF.

The chain has TRBV23-1 and TRBJ2-1; D remains unclear. TRBV23-1 is reported as an ORF; its role is uncertain. The CDR3 is made up of 16 amino acids. V was clipped by 4 bases and J by 4 bases, with 17 bases between them. DNA for the CDR3: TGCGCCAGCAGTCCCCTCGGCAGCGAATTTTACAATGAGCAGTTCTTC. Translated: CASSPLGSEFYNEQFF.

The rearrangement links TRBV10-3 to TRBJ2-3; TRBD1 is a possible D gene (5 bases). The CDR3 is made up of 13 amino acids. V shed 0 bases and J shed 6 bases, with 7 bases lying between them. CDR1 ENHRY and CDR2 SYGVKD come from the germline V gene. CDR3 DNA: TGTGCCATCAGTGAGTCGACAGCTGATACGCAGTATTTT. This translates into CAISESTADTQYF.

The rearrangement uses TRBV2 and TRBJ1-5; 7 bases fit TRBD1. V dropped 6 bases and J dropped 6; count of bases not matched to a gene: 11. The CDR3 runs to 15 residues. Germline values: CDR1 SNHLY, CDR2 FYNNEI. The CDR3 protein is CASRARQGLGQPQHF. In DNA form, the CDR3 reads TGTGCCAGCAGAGCCAGACAGGGTTTAGGTCAGCCCCAGCATTTT.

The gene calls are TRBV28 and TRBJ2-5; D perhaps matches TRBD2 (6 bases). The germline V gene encodes CDR1 MDHEN and CDR2 SYDVKM. The V and J ends lost 1 base and 9 bases respectively, with 18 bases between them. This CDR3 has 15 amino acids. The CDR3, as DNA: TGTGCCAGCAGTTTATCGGGTTGGCGCGGGGTGGCCCAGTACTTC. Its translation: CASSLSGWRGVAQYF.

The CDR3 here is CASGFTGEETQYF. CDR3 sequence (DNA): TGTGCTAGTGGTTTCACAGGCGAGGAGACCCAGTACTTC. The chain combines TRBV12-5 with TRBJ2-5; tentatively, D is TRBD1 (5 bases). The CDR3 is 13 amino acids. V was pared by 3 bases and J by 5 bases, with 10 bases between. The V gene's germline CDR1 is LGHNT and CDR2 FRNRAP. The variable domain in full, completed from reference TRBV12-5 and TRBJ2-5, reads DARVTQTPRHKVTEMGQEVTMRCQPILGHNTVFWYRQTMMQGLELLAYFRNRAPLDDSGMPKDRFSAEMPDATLATLKIQPSEPRDSAVYFCASGFTGEETQYFGPGTRLLVL.

This clone turned up a few times. The chain carries TRBV4-1 and TRBJ1-6, with D perhaps TRBD1 (5 bases). Germline CDR1 reads MGHRA; CDR2 reads YSYEKL. With 0 bases removed from V and 10 bases from J, the gap between germline ends came to 22 bases. This CDR3 has 18 amino acids. The CDR3 loop reads CASSQDSGGSSGRSPLHF. The CDR3 DNA is TGCGCCAGCAGCCAAGATTCCGGGGGAAGCTCGGGCAGATCACCCCTCCACTTT.

With regard to this clone: Other DNA sequences from this sample encode an identical CDR3 as well. The V call is TRBV3-1 (or the pseudogene TRBV3-2), the J call TRBJ1-3, with a weak D call TRBD1 (5 bases). V lost 1 base and J lost 0, with 7 bases in between. This CDR3 has 15 amino acids. Germline-derived CDR1 and CDR2 are LGHDT and YNNKEL (reference sequence). In DNA, the CDR3 is TGTGCCAGCAGCCAAGCGGGGGGCTCTGGAAACACCATATATTTT. The encoded protein is CASSQAGGSGNTIYF.

This chain uses TRBV6-2 or TRBV6-3 with TRBJ2-1; a weak D match, TRBD2 (6 bases). The CDR3 has 16 residues. Germline CDR1 reads MNHEY; CDR2 reads SVGEGT. Trimming removed 5 bases at V and 8 bases at J, with 22 bases between. The CDR3 reads CASSDPDWRAPDEQFF. As DNA, the CDR3 is TGTGCCAGCAGTGACCCGGACTGGAGGGCCCCAGATGAGCAGTTCTTC.

The chain links TRBV28 to TRBJ1-1; D is perhaps TRBD1 (6 bases). The CDR3 extends over 15 amino acids. Trimming left V 3 bases short and J 1 base short, with 12 bases between. The germline CDR1 and CDR2 sequences are MDHEN and SYDVKM. This CDR3 reads CASSLTGSGNTEAFF. CDR3 bases: TGTGCCAGCAGTTTGACAGGAAGCGGGAACACTGAAGCTTTCTTT. The full variable domain, in which reference TRBV28 and TRBJ1-1 provide the parts outside the CDR3, is DVKVTQSSRYLVKRTGEKVFLECVQDMDHENMFWYRQDPGLGLRLIYFSYDVKMKEKGDIPEGYSVSREKKERFSLILESASTNQTSMYLCASSLTGSGNTEAFFGQGTRLTVV.

The chain couples TRBV19 to TRBJ2-5; D gene ambiguous. The V end lost 2 bases, the J end lost 5 bases, and 15 bases lay between the germline ends. The CDR3 sequence is 15 residues long. The germline V gene has CDR1 LNHDA and CDR2 SQIVND (reference sequence). In DNA form, the CDR3 reads TGTGCCAGTAGTATAACAGCCACCAATACTGAGACCCAGTACTTC. Translating gives CASSITATNTETQYF.